These 5 T cell receptor beta chains share one sample of origin, sequenced in a study of shared T cell receptors in the human thymus. Here immunoSEQ multiplex PCR was the method, and the copy in TCRdb shows in-frame clones only, minus some. Of hundreds of thousands of clones in the sample, 70% to 90% were seen once. Separately, the same data were catalogued under a study of human thymus T cells.

The sequencing input was thymocytes. Source of these receptors: a boy younger than two with a congenital heart defect.

This chain joins TRBV6-1 and TRBJ2-5; 8 bases agree with TRBD2. V lost 11 bases, J lost 5 bases, and 10 bases stayed unmatched. The CDR3 has 13 residues. CDR1 is MNHNS and CDR2 is SASEGT in the germline V gene. The CDR3 is CALGTGGSETQYF. The CDR3 DNA sequence: TGTGCCCTCGGTACGGGAGGGTCCGAGACCCAGTACTTC.

V gene TRBV6-1 combines with J gene TRBJ2-2; unclear D gene. The V gene lost 6 bases and the J gene lost 4 bases, with 6 bases spanning the gap. The CDR3 has 12 residues. Per germline, CDR1 MNHNS and CDR2 SASEGT. As DNA, the CDR3 is TGTGCCAGCAGCCTCCGCACCGGGGAGCTGTTTTTT. Translated, it gives CASSLRTGELFF.

CDR3 in amino acids: CASSLQDGENTGELFF. The CDR3 region has the DNA TGTGCCAGCAGCTTACAAGACGGAGAAAACACCGGGGAGCTGTTTTTT. This sequence joins TRBV7-2 and TRBJ2-2; D gene uncertain. The V gene lost 2 bases and the J gene lost 2 bases, with 12 bases spanning the gap. CDR1 is SGHTA, CDR2 FQGNSA, per germline. This CDR3 region has 16 residues. The variable domain in full, completed from reference TRBV7-2 and TRBJ2-2, reads GAGVSQSPSNKVTEKGKDVELRCDPISGHTALYWYRQSLGQGLEFLIYFQGNSAPDKSGLPSDRFSAERTGGSVSTLTIQRTQQEDSAVYLCASSLQDGENTGELFFGEGSRLTVL.

V is TRBV5-1 and J is TRBJ1-2, with TRBD1 as a possible D gene (5 bases). CDR3 length: 15 amino acids. In germline, CDR1 is SGHRS, CDR2 YFSETQ. The V gene lost 4 bases and the J gene lost 6 bases, with 19 bases spanning the gap. CDR3 protein: CASSMVGGILNGYTF. CDR3 DNA: TGCGCCAGCAGCATGGTGGGGGGAATCTTAAATGGCTACACCTTC.

The genes are TRBV27 and TRBJ2-1; D gene unclear. Germline assignment: CDR1 MNHEY and CDR2 SMNVEV (reference sequence). The CDR3 covers 15 residues. V lost 5 bases and J lost 2, with 13 bases in between. The CDR3 nucleotides read TGTGCCAGCAGTCCAACTATTGGTCCCTACAATGAGCAGTTCTTC. Its translation: CASSPTIGPYNEQFF.